Shown below are 8 T cell receptor beta chains from a single sample sequenced in a study of T cell responses to AZD1222 COVID-19 vaccine. Here immunoSEQ multiplex PCR was the method, and the copy in TCRdb shows in-frame clones only, minus some. The sample consists of tens of thousands of clones, over 75% of them appearing once. The sequences come from peripheral blood, collected on day 0 of AZD1222 vaccination. These receptors were obtained from an adult in good health.

This clone was counted only a few times. The rearrangement links TRBV6-5 to TRBJ1-5; possible D gene TRBD1, 5 bases. CDR3 length equals 14 residues. V was shortened by 5 bases and J by 7 bases, with 15 bases between the two germline ends. Germline V gene lookup returns CDR1 MNHEY and CDR2 SVGAGI. CDR3: CASSPQGSGQPQHF. The CDR3 DNA follows: TGTGCCAGCAGTCCCCAGGGCTCAGGCCAGCCCCAGCATTTT.

This chain connects TRBV18 to TRBJ2-1; 7 bases align to TRBD1. V trimming: 1 base; J trimming: 5 bases; junction bases outside the gene matches: 5. There are 15 residues in the CDR3. Germline-derived CDR1 and CDR2 are KGHSH and LQKENI. CDR3 loop: CASSPRQGSNNEQFF. CDR3 nucleotide sequence: TGTGCCAGCTCACCACGACAGGGAAGTAACAATGAGCAGTTCTTC.

This clone was recorded once. The chain has TRBV19 and TRBJ1-1, with 7 bases identical to TRBD1. This CDR3 is 13 amino acids long. After removal of 5 bases from V and 12 bases from J, the junction contained 12 bases not matched to a gene. Germline CDR1 is LNHDA and CDR2 is SQIVND (reference sequence). CDR3 region: CASSRRGQRSSFF. The CDR3 DNA sequence: TGTGCCAGTAGTCGTCGGGGACAGAGGTCTTCTTTCTTT.

The chain recombines TRBV19 with TRBJ1-5; no clear D gene. Trimming stripped 7 bases from V and 4 bases from J, with 11 bases between. The CDR3 is 13 amino acids. The V gene's germline CDR1 is LNHDA and CDR2 SQIVND (reference sequence). CDR3 sequence reads: CASKGQLNQPQHF. As DNA, the CDR3 is TGTGCCAGTAAAGGGCAGCTTAATCAGCCCCAGCATTTT.

The chain joins TRBV5-1 to TRBJ2-2, with 9 nucleotides matching TRBD1. V lost 2 bases and J lost 7; bases outside the gene matches: 12. Germline CDR1 and CDR2: SGHRS and YFSETQ. The CDR3 loop spans 17 amino acids. Here the CDR3 reads CASSLGDRAGSGGELFF. The CDR3 coding sequence is TGCGCCAGCAGCTTAGGGGACAGGGCTGGAAGTGGCGGGGAGCTGTTTTTT.

This clone came up a few times. The chain employs TRBV14 and TRBJ1-5; unclear D gene. The ends were cut back, 0 bases at V and 4 bases at J, with 7 bases in the middle. The CDR3 totals 14 residues. The germline V gene encodes CDR1 SGHDN and CDR2 FVKESK. The CDR3 coding sequence is TGTGCCAGCAGCCAAGATCATGGAAATCAGCCCCAGCATTTT. Protein: CASSQDHGNQPQHF.

The chain joins TRBV19 to TRBJ2-1; the match to TRBD2 covers 7 bases. The length of the CDR3 is 14 residues. In germline, CDR1 is LNHDA, CDR2 SQIVND (reference sequence). J was trimmed by 5 bases and V by 1 base; bases with no gene match: 2. CDR3 in amino acids: CASSIGLADNEQFF. In DNA form, the CDR3 reads TGTGCCAGTAGTATAGGCCTAGCGGACAATGAGCAGTTCTTC.

Only a few counts were recorded for this clone. The rearrangement links TRBV29-1 to TRBJ2-2; D is perhaps TRBD1 or TRBD2 (6 bases each). V was cut by 1 base and J by 6 bases, with 12 bases left in between. The length of the CDR3 is 14 residues. Germline loops: CDR1 SQVTM, CDR2 ANQGSEA. As DNA, the CDR3 is TGCAGCGTTGAAGTCCGAGGGGGGCCCGGGGAGCTGTTTTTT. Its translation is CSVEVRGGPGELFF.